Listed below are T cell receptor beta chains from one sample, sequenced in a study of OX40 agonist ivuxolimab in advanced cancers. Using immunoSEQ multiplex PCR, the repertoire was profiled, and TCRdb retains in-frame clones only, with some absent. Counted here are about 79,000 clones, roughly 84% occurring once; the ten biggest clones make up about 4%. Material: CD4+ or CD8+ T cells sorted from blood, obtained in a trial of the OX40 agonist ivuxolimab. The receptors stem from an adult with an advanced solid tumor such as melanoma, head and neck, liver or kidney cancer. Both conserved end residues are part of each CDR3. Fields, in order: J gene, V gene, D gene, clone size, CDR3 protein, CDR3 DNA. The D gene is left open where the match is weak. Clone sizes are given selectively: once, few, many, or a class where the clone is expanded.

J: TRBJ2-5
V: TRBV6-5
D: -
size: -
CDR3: CASRGDLQETQYF
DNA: TGTGCCAGCAGGGGGGATCTCCAAGAGACCCAGTACTTC

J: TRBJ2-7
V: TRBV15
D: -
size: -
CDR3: CATAAAVGVYEQYF
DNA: TGTGCCACCGCGGCAGCGGTGGGGGTTTACGAGCAGTACTTC

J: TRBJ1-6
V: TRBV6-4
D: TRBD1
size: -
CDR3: CASSDRGLNSPLHF
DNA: TGTGCCAGCAGTGACAGGGGGCTTAATTCACCCCTCCACTTT

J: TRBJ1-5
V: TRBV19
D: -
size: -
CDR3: CASSTSRDGDQPQHF
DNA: TGTGCCAGTAGTACGTCCCGGGACGGAGATCAGCCCCAGCATTTT

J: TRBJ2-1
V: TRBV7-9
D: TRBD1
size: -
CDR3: CASSWTGNNEQFF
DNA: TGTGCCAGCAGCTGGACAGGGAACAATGAGCAGTTCTTC

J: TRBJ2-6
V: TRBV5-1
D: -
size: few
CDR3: CASSFGGGGANVLTF
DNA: TGCGCCAGCAGCTTTGGGGGAGGTGGGGCCAACGTCCTGACTTTC

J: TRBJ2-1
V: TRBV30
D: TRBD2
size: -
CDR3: CAWSRLAGDNNEQFF
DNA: TGTGCCTGGTCCCGACTAGCGGGAGACAATAATGAGCAGTTCTTC

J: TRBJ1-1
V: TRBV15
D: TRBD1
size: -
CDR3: CATSRGTGIKHTEAFF
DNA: TGTGCCACCAGCAGAGGGACAGGGATTAAGCACACTGAAGCTTTCTTT

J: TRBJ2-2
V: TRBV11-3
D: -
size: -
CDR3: CASSLAAGTGELFF
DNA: TGTGCCAGCAGCTTAGCCGCGGGGACCGGGGAGCTGTTTTTT

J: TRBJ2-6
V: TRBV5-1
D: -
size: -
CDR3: CASTNVPRSEANVLTF
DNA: TGCGCCAGCACTAACGTCCCTCGGTCCGAGGCCAACGTCCTGACTTTC

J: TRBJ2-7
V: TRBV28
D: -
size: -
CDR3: CASSPRLGPTAYEQYF
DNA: TGTGCCAGCAGTCCCAGACTAGGACCCACAGCCTACGAGCAGTACTTC

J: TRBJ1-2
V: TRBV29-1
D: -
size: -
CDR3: CSVDGTDF
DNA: TGCAGCGTTGATGGGACTGACTTC

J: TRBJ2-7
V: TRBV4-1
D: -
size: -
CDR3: CASSQDQVGLTLTYEQYF
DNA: TGCGCCAGCAGCCAAGATCAAGTCGGGCTTACCTTAACCTACGAGCAGTACTTC

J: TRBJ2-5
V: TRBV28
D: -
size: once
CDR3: CASSSRQETQYF
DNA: TGTGCCAGCAGTTCCCGCCAAGAGACCCAGTACTTC

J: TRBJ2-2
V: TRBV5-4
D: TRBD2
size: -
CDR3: CASSEVAGAPGELFF
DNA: TGTGCCAGCAGCGAGGTAGCGGGAGCCCCCGGGGAGCTGTTTTTT

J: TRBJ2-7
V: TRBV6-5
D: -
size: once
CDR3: CASRGMVGSSYEQYF
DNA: TGTGCCAGCAGGGGAATGGTGGGTAGCTCCTACGAGCAGTACTTC

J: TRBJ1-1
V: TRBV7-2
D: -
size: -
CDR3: CASSADGNTEAFF
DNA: TGTGCCAGCAGCGCCGACGGCAACACTGAAGCTTTCTTT

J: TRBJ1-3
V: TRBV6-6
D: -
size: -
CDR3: CASRLELSGNTIYF
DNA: TGTGCCAGCAGACTGGAGCTCTCTGGAAACACCATATATTTT

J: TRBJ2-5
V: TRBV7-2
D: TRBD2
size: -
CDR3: CASRLAGGTHRETQYF
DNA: TGTGCCAGCAGATTAGCGGGAGGGACCCATAGAGAGACCCAGTACTTC

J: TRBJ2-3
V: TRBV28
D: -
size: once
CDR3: CASSLKQDSTGDTQYF
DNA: TGTGCCAGCAGTCTCAAACAAGACTCAACCGGGGATACGCAGTATTTT

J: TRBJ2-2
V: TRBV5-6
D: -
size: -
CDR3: CASSTSRASAGELFF
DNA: TGTGCCAGCTCCACCAGCAGGGCTAGCGCCGGGGAGCTGTTTTTT

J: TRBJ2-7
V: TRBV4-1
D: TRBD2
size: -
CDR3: CASSQGLPSGITYEQYF
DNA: TGCGCCAGCAGCCAAGGTCTCCCTAGCGGGATTACCTACGAGCAGTACTTC

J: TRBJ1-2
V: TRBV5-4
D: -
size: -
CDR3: CASSLSGTRYGYTF
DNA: TGTGCCAGCAGCTTGTCAGGTACCCGCTATGGCTACACCTTC

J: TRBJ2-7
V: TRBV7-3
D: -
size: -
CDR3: CASSPPVRESYEQYF
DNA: TGTGCCAGCAGCCCACCAGTCAGGGAGTCCTACGAGCAGTACTTC

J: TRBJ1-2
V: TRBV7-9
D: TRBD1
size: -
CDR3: CASSGQGTLGYGYTF
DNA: TGTGCCAGCAGCGGACAGGGGACCCTTGGCTATGGCTACACCTTC

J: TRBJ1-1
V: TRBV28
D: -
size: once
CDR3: CASSYVNTEAFF
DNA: TGTGCCAGCAGTTACGTGAACACTGAAGCTTTCTTT

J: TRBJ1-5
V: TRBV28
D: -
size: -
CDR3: CATQGQGQPQHF
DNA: TGTGCCACCCAGGGGCAGGGTCAGCCCCAGCATTTT

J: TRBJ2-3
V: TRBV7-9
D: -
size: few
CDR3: CASSFLGGTQYF
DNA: TGTGCCAGCAGCTTCCTGGGTGGGACGCAGTATTTT

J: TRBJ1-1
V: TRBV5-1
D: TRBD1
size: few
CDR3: CASSLSYRGGRTEAFF
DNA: TGCGCCAGCAGCTTGTCCTACAGGGGAGGTAGGACTGAAGCTTTCTTT

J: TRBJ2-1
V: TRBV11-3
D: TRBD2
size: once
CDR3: CASSSLAGGNNEQFF
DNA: TGTGCCAGCAGCTCGCTAGCGGGGGGGAACAATGAGCAGTTCTTC

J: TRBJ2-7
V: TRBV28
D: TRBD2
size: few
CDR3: CASSPGLAGAEQYF
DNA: TGTGCCAGCAGCCCGGGACTAGCGGGAGCCGAGCAGTACTTC

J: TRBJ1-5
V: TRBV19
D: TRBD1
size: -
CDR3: CASSIGTENQPQHF
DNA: TGTGCCAGTAGTATCGGGACAGAGAATCAGCCCCAGCATTTT